The 8 T cell receptor beta chains below all came from one sample that was sequenced in a study of breast tumors, draining lymph nodes, adjacent tissues. Breast cancer patients provided tissue from their axillary draining lymph nodes. TCRdb passed the multiplex PCR reads through MiXCR, listing each CDR3 protein once. The table lists more than 80,000 distinct CDR3 sequences, roughly 29% of them singletons, with approximately 5.3% in the top ten. The source material was axillary lymph node tissue. The receptors derive from a female donor with breast cancer. Some clones in this sample may be carry-over from other donors' samples.

This clonotype was seen many times. This chain connects TRBV11-2 to TRBJ2-7; D may be TRBD2 (7 bases). This CDR3 has 14 amino acids. Germline CDR1 and CDR2: SGHAT and FQNNGV. Trimming shortened V by 4 bases and J by 6 bases, and 16 bases separated the two germline ends. This CDR3 reads CASSSAGRGTEQYF. In DNA form, the CDR3 reads TGTGCCAGCAGCTCTGCAGGGAGGGGGACCGAGCAGTACTTC. The full variable domain, completed using reference TRBV11-2 and TRBJ2-7, is EAGVAQSPRYKIIEKRQSVAFWCNPISGHATLYWYQQILGQGPKLLIQFQNNGVVDDSQLPKDRFSAERLKGVDSTLKIQPAKLEDSAVYLCASSSAGRGTEQYFGPGTRLTVT.

Ten or more counts support this clonotype. The chain combines TRBV5-6 with TRBJ2-5; D ambiguous. V dropped 2 bases and J dropped 2 bases, with 7 bases sitting between them. Germline V lookup: CDR1 SGHDT, CDR2 YYEEEE. The CDR3 extends over 13 amino acids. The CDR3 protein is CASSFRQQETQYF. CDR3 bases: TGTGCCAGCAGCTTTCGGCAGCAAGAGACCCAGTACTTC.

This clonotype came up a few times. The J gene is TRBJ1-2, the V gene TRBV6-2 or TRBV6-3; D is possibly TRBD1 (6 bases). Trimming stripped 5 bases from V and 6 bases from J, with 16 bases between. Germline V gene sequence: CDR1 MNHEY, CDR2 SVGEGT. This CDR3 is 14 amino acids long. The CDR3 DNA follows: TGTGCCAGCAGTCACCCGGTGGCAGGGGATGGCTACACCTTC. This gives the protein CASSHPVAGDGYTF.

This clonotype has more than one count but fewer than ten. J is TRBJ2-2 and V is TRBV13; 12 nucleotides align to TRBD2. Germline V gene lookup returns CDR1 PRHDT and CDR2 FYEKMQ (reference sequence). The CDR3 consists of 15 residues. V was pared by 5 bases and J by 6 bases, with 4 bases of the junction left unmatched. In nucleotides, the CDR3 is TGTGCCAGCAGCCTGCCTAGCGGGGGGGCCGGGGAGCTGTTTTTT. This codes for CASSLPSGGAGELFF.

This clonotype was recorded many times. The chain uses TRBV4-3 and TRBJ2-6; tentatively, D is TRBD1 or TRBD2 (6 bases each). The CDR3 sequence is 20 residues long. Germline V gene lookup returns CDR1 LGHNA and CDR2 YSLEER. Trimming left V 2 bases short and J 0 bases short, with 20 bases between. The CDR3 sequence is CASSQWRETGILSGANVLTF. The CDR3 nucleotides are TGCGCCAGCAGCCAATGGCGGGAAACAGGGATCCTCTCTGGGGCCAACGTCCTGACTTTC.

The table lists this clonotype with a count of one. Because the CDR3 is missing its conserved closing phenylalanine or tryptophan, this is likely a read error. The DNA is omitted, as the CDR3 cannot be located on it reliably, and the CDR3 follows TCRdb's listing. The V call is TRBV12-3 or TRBV12-4, the J call TRBJ2-1; the table's D gene call, TRBD1, was not cross checked with the DNA. 13 amino acids form the CDR3, both terminal residues included. The CDR3 region is CASTPEPYNEQCC.

The sample holds many counts of this clonotype. The J gene is TRBJ1-2, the V gene TRBV7-9, with 7 bases aligning to TRBD1. V lost 5 bases and J lost 4; bases outside the gene matches: 7. The CDR3 has 14 residues. The V gene's germline CDR1 is SEHNR and CDR2 FQNEAQ (reference sequence). The DNA for the CDR3 is TGTGCCAGCAGCCCCCCAGCAGGGGGCTATGGCTACACCTTC. It codes for CASSPPAGGYGYTF.

The table lists this clonotype with many counts. The V gene is TRBV5-1, the J gene TRBJ2-2; D uncertain. The CDR3 is 14 residues long. V gave up 0 bases and J gave up 7 bases, with 10 bases separating them. Germline assignment: CDR1 SGHRS and CDR2 YFSETQ. CDR3 residues: CASSLDVGGGELFF. DNA of the CDR3: TGCGCCAGCAGCTTGGATGTAGGTGGCGGGGAGCTGTTTTTT.